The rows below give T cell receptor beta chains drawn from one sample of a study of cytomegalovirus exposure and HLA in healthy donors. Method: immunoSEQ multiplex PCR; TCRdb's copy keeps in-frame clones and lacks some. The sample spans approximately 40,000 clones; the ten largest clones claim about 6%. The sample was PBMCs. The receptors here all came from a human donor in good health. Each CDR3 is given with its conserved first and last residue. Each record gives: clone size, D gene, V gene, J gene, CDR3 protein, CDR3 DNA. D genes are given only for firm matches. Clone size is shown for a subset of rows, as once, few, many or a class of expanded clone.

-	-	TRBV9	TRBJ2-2	CASSVEVVGELFF	TGTGCCAGCAGCGTAGAAGTAGTCGGGGAGCTGTTTTTT
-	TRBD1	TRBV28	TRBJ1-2	CASSLTTGQGAKGYTF	TGTGCCAGCAGTTTAACTACAGGACAGGGGGCGAAGGGCTACACCTTC
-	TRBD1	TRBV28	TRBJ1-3	CASSRGQGPGNTIYF	TGTGCCAGCAGCCGGGGACAGGGACCTGGAAACACCATATATTTT
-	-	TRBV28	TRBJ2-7	CASSSHRASYEQYF	TGTGCCAGCAGTTCCCACAGGGCCTCCTACGAGCAGTACTTC
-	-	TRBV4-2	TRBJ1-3	CASRIERAGNTIYF	TGTGCCAGCAGGATTGAGCGGGCGGGAAACACCATATATTTT
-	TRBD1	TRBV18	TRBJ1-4	CASSTFTGGGNEKLFF	TGTGCCAGCTCAACCTTTACAGGGGGCGGTAATGAAAAACTGTTTTTT
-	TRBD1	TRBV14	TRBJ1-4	CASSPRQGREKLFF	TGTGCCAGCAGCCCCAGACAGGGGAGGGAAAAACTGTTTTTT
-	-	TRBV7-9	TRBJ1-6	CASSLENRVNSHLHF	TGTGCCAGCAGCTTGGAGAACAGGGTTAATTCACACCTCCACTTT
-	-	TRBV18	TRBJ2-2	CASSIGIPEAGELFF	TGTGCCAGCTCCATCGGGATTCCGGAAGCCGGGGAGCTGTTTTTT
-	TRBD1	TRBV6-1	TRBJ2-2	CASITGGADTGELFF	TGTGCCAGCATCACAGGGGGCGCGGACACCGGGGAGCTGTTTTTT
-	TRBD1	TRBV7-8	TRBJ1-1	CASRPGGDWTEAFF	TGTGCCAGCAGACCAGGGGGCGATTGGACTGAAGCTTTCTTT
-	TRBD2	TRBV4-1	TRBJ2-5	CASSQGGREGTQYF	TGCGCCAGCAGCCAAGGAGGCAGGGAGGGGACCCAGTACTTC
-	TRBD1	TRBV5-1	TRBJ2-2	CASSPDRDIGELFF	TGCGCCAGCAGCCCGGACAGGGACATAGGGGAGCTGTTTTTT
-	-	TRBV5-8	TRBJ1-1	CASSRSTEAFF	TGTGCCAGCAGCCGGAGCACTGAAGCTTTCTTT
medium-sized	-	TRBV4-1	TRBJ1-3	CASSQPAGNTIYF	TGCGCCAGCAGCCAACCAGCTGGAAACACCATATATTTT
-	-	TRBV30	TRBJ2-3	CAWSREDTQYF	TGTGCCTGGAGCAGGGAAGATACGCAGTATTTT
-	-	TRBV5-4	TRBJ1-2	CASRDDSSYGYTF	TGTGCCAGCAGGGATGACAGCAGCTATGGCTACACCTTC
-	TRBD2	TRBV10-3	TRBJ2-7	CAISVRSLAALEQYF	TGTGCCATCAGTGTCAGGTCACTAGCGGCCCTCGAGCAGTACTTC
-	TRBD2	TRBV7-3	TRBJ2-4	CASSLPGRGRIQYF	TGTGCCAGCAGCTTACCAGGGCGGGGGAGGATTCAGTACTTC
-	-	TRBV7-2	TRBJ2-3	CASSLPLGGAATQYF	TGTGCCAGCAGCTTGCCCCTAGGGGGGGCAGCTACGCAGTATTTT
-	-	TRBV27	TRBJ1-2	CASSLFRGNGYTF	TGTGCCAGCAGTCTTTTCCGGGGGAATGGCTACACCTTC
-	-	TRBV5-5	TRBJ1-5	CASSLDLASNQPQHF	TGTGCCAGCAGCTTGGACTTAGCCAGCAATCAGCCCCAGCATTTT
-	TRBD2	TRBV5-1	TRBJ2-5	CASWETSGDPGTQYF	TGCGCCAGCTGGGAGACTAGCGGAGATCCGGGGACCCAGTACTTC
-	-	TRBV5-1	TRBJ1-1	CASSLNEVGTEAFF	TGCGCCAGCAGCTTGAATGAGGTCGGGACTGAAGCTTTCTTT
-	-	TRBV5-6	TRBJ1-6	CASSLIWGASPLHF	TGTGCCAGCAGCTTGATCTGGGGCGCTTCACCCCTCCACTTT
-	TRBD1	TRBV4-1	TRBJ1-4	CASSQRTGFATNEKLFF	TGCGCCAGCAGCCAAAGGACAGGGTTTGCAACTAATGAAAAACTGTTTTTT
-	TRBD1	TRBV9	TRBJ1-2	CASRRDRGGYTF	TGTGCCAGCAGACGGGACAGGGGTGGCTACACCTTC
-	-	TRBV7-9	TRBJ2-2	CASNPGAGELFF	TGTGCCAGTAACCCAGGGGCCGGGGAGCTGTTTTTT
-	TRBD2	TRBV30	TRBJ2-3	CAWSGPASGGGDTQYF	TGTGCCTGGTCCGGCCCAGCTAGCGGGGGTGGAGATACGCAGTATTTT
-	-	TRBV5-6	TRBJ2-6	CASSSRIRGANVLTF	TGTGCCAGCAGCTCTAGAATTCGGGGGGCCAACGTCCTGACTTTC
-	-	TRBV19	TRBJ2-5	CASSKGAGGLIRTQYF	TGTGCCAGTAGTAAAGGCGCCGGAGGTCTAATTAGGACCCAGTACTTC
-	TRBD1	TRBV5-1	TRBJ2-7	CASSSRDRAPEQYF	TGCGCCAGCAGCTCAAGGGACAGAGCCCCCGAGCAGTACTTC
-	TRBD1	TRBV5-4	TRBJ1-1	CASSGGTANTEAFF	TGTGCCAGCAGCGGGGGGACAGCGAACACTGAAGCTTTCTTT
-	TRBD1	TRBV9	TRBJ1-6	CASSILDRAEDSPLHF	TGTGCCAGCAGCATCCTGGACAGGGCTGAGGATTCACCCCTCCACTTT
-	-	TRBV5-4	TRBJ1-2	CASSYTGYGYTF	TGTGCCAGCAGCTATACAGGATATGGCTACACCTTC
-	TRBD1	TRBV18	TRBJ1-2	CASSPYSPLDRMDGYTF	TGTGCCAGCTCACCGTATTCCCCTTTGGACAGGATGGATGGCTACACCTTC
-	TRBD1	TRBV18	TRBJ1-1	CASSPGTGVNTEAFF	TGTGCCAGCTCACCAGGGACAGGGGTTAACACTGAAGCTTTCTTT
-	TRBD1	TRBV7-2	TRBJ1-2	CASSLDGTANYGYTF	TGTGCCAGCAGCTTAGACGGGACAGCTAACTATGGCTACACCTTC
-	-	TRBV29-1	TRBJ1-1	CSVSGKENTEAFF	TGCAGCGTTTCCGGGAAAGAGAACACTGAAGCTTTCTTT
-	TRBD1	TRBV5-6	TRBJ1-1	CASSLFRGLWNTEAFF	TGTGCCAGCAGCTTGTTTAGGGGGCTCTGGAACACTGAAGCTTTCTTT
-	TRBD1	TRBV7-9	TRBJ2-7	CASSWAAGTGRNEQYF	TGTGCCAGCAGCTGGGCTGCCGGGACAGGGAGGAACGAGCAGTACTTC
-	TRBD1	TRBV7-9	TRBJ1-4	CASSSRTGGLGNEKLFF	TGTGCCAGCAGCTCACGGACAGGGGGCTTAGGTAATGAAAAACTGTTTTTT
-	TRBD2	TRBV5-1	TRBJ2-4	CASSPGLAGGRTKNIQYF	TGCGCCAGCAGCCCTGGACTAGCGGGGGGGAGAACCAAAAACATTCAGTACTTC
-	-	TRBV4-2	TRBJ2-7	CASSQEGQAYEQYF	TGTGCCAGCAGCCAAGAGGGGCAGGCCTACGAGCAGTACTTC
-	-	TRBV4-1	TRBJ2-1	CASSQELDLGGEQFF	TGCGCCAGCAGCCAAGAACTAGACCTAGGAGGGGAGCAGTTCTTC
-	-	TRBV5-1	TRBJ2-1	CASSSGLSDNEQFF	TGCGCCAGCAGCTCGGGACTTTCCGACAATGAGCAGTTCTTC
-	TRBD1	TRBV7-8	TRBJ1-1	CASSLAGTGALTEAFF	TGTGCCAGCAGCTTAGCGGGGACAGGGGCTCTCACTGAAGCTTTCTTT
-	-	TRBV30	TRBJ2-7	CAWSRRGRGEQYF	TGTGCCTGGAGTAGGAGGGGGCGAGGCGAGCAGTACTTC
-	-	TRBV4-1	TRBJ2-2	CASSQGSIGGFANTGELFF	TGCGCCAGCAGCCAAGGGTCTATTGGGGGCTTTGCGAACACCGGGGAGCTGTTTTTT
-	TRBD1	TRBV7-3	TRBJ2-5	CASSWTGTQQETQYF	TGTGCCAGCAGCTGGACAGGGACCCAACAAGAGACCCAGTACTTC
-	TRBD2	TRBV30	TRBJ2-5	CAWSVGGGGETQYF	TGTGCCTGGAGTGTGGGGGGGGGTGGTGAGACCCAGTACTTC
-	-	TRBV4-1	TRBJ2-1	CASSLLQETDNEQFF	TGCGCCAGCAGCCTTTTGCAGGAAACCGACAATGAGCAGTTCTTC
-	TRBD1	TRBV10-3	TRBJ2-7	CAISAGTASSYEQYF	TGTGCCATCAGTGCCGGGACAGCAAGCTCCTACGAGCAGTACTTC
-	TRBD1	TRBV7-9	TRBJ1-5	CASSLGGADRESQPQHF	TGTGCCAGCAGCTTAGGGGGGGCGGACAGGGAATCTCAGCCCCAGCATTTT
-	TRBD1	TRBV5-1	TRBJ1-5	CASSLTGADNQPQHF	TGCGCCAGCAGCTTAACAGGGGCCGACAATCAGCCCCAGCATTTT
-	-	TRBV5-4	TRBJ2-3	CASSPRLEGNTDTQYF	TGTGCCAGCAGCCCCCGACTAGAGGGGAACACAGATACGCAGTATTTT
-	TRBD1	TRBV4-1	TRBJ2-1	CASSHQRGQGNNEQFF	TGCGCCAGCAGCCACCAAAGGGGACAGGGTAACAATGAGCAGTTCTTC